The 5 T cell receptor beta chains below all came from one sample that was sequenced in a study of cytomegalovirus exposure and HLA in healthy donors (dated by TCRdb to the late 2010s). Receptor libraries were prepared by the immunoSEQ multiplex PCR assay. The multiplex PCR relied on a mix of 60 forward primers for TCR Vbeta segments and 13 reverse primers for TCR Jbeta segments. Held by TCRdb, this immuneACCESS table contains in-frame sequences only and omits some clones. Under half of the omission traces to an unresolved V gene where checked; the cause of the rest is unknown. The sample contains roughly 120,000 clones, around 80% of them found a single time. The top ten hold less than 2.5% of the sample. Specimen: PBMCs. The receptors here all came from a man aged 50 to 60 in good health and CMV-seronegative.

This clone was seen once. This chain connects TRBV30 to TRBJ1-2; TRBD1 matches 10 bases. The germline gives CDR1 GTSNPN, CDR2 SVGIG (reference sequence). J gave up 7 bases and V 7 bases, and 12 bases lay outside the gene matches. The CDR3 has 14 amino acids. This chain's CDR3 is CASFNRDRGGGYTF. The CDR3 DNA is TGTGCCTCCTTCAACCGGGACAGGGGTGGTGGCTACACCTTC. Supplemented by reference TRBV30 and TRBJ1-2, the full variable domain reads SQTIHQWPATLVQPVGSPLSLECTVEGTSNPNLYWYRQAAGRGLQLLFYSVGIGQISSEVPQNLSASRPQDRQFILSSKKLLLSDSGFYLCASFNRDRGGGYTFGSGTRLTVV.

The sample holds one count of this clone. This chain links TRBV4-2 with TRBJ2-1, with 16 bases aligning to TRBD2. The CDR3 spans 18 residues. V lost 1 base to trimming and J lost 4 bases; unmatched junction nucleotides: 4. Germline V gene data show CDR1 as LGHNA and CDR2 as YNFKEQ. This CDR3 is CASSQGGTSGGEYNEQFF. CDR3 nucleotides: TGTGCCAGCAGCCAAGGCGGGACTAGCGGGGGGGAATACAATGAGCAGTTCTTC.

The gene calls are TRBV7-2 and TRBJ1-6; tentatively, D is TRBD1 (5 bases). The germline CDR1 and CDR2 sequences are SGHTA and FQGNSA. The CDR3 length is 14 residues. V was pared by 2 bases and J by 10 bases, with 12 bases between. CDR3 sequence: CASSLRGVGSPLHF. CDR3 DNA sequence: TGTGCCAGCAGCTTACGGGGGGTAGGATCACCCCTCCACTTT.

CDR3: CASSPNRGEGTGELFF. The CDR3 nucleotides read TGCGCCAGCAGCCCAAACAGGGGAGAGGGGACCGGGGAGCTGTTTTTT. This chain links TRBV5-1 with TRBJ2-2, with 7 bases aligning to TRBD1. The CDR3 has 16 residues. V shed 4 bases, J shed 5 bases, and the junction held 11 bases outside the gene matches. The germline V gene encodes CDR1 SGHRS and CDR2 YFSETQ.

Here the CDR3 reads CASSLLGQNYGYTF. In DNA, the CDR3 is TGTGCCAGCAGCTTATTGGGCCAGAACTATGGCTACACCTTC. The gene calls are TRBV7-9 and TRBJ1-2; D is ambiguous. Germline V gives CDR1 SEHNR, CDR2 FQNEAQ (reference sequence). CDR3 length equals 14 residues. Deletions cut 2 bases from V and 2 bases from J, with 9 bases between.